This TCR beta chain derives from a study of shared clonotypes between healthy human individuals. On sorted subsets, replicate PCRs used 200 to 250 ng DNA, or about 30,000 T cell genomes. In the authors' methods: Filtering differed since immunoSEQ provided only junctions, with no quality scores. Some clones are missing from TCRdb's copy, which holds only in-frame ones; the method was immunoSEQ multiplex PCR. D and trimming were read from the DNA, whereas the V and J calls and clone size are those reported in that table. The data show 2 million to 2.5 million clones, with around 93% seen just once and approximately 0.39% held by the top ten. Trimming shortened V by 9 bases and J by 1 base, and 20 bases separated the two germline ends. The germline CDR1 and CDR2 sequences are SGHRS and YFSETQ. CDR3 size: 17 residues. Donors, without exception, were Caucasian adults residing in Nashville, Tennessee. CD4+ cells were split into CD45RA+ naive and CD45RA-negative memory subsets.

Sequencing was done on a sample of naive CD4+ T cells from PBMCs. The subset: CD45RA+ positively selected. The receptor was derived from a man between 18 and 35 years old in good health. Some clones in this sample may be carry-over from other donors' samples. V gene TRBV5-1 combines with J gene TRBJ2-6; tentatively, D is TRBD1 (7 bases). The CDR3 sequence is CATSRAGGTSGANVLTF. CDR3 DNA sequence: TGCGCCACCTCTCGGGCAGGGGGGACTTCTGGGGCCAACGTCCTGACTTTC.